Shown below are 17 T cell receptor beta chains from a single sample sequenced in a study of read filtering for tumor transcriptome and immune sequencing. Molecular barcoded adaptors covering alpha/delta and beta/gamma chains were used on roughly 400 ng RNA. TCRdb reprocessed the reads via MiXCR and lists one record per CDR3 protein. The repertoire consists of about 23,000 distinct CDR3 sequences, with approximately 15% occurring once and the leading ten covering about 70%. The sample consisted of a population of CD138-negative cells sorted from bone marrow. The receptors originated from a donor at least 40 years old with multiple myeloma.

As to this clonotype: Given a much more abundant clone one base away, this may be a read error. This chain connects TRBV7-9 to TRBJ2-7, with D unresolved. CDR1 SEHNR and CDR2 FQNEAQ come from the germline V gene (reference sequence). The CDR3 has 15 amino acids. Trimming took 1 base from V and 5 from J, leaving 15 bases between them. The CDR3 region is CASSLDGPGEHEQYF. The DNA of the CDR3 is TGTGCCAGCAGCTTAGACGGGCCGGGCGAGCACGAGCAGTACTTC.

This clonotype was seen repeatedly, ten times or more. The rearrangement links TRBV10-3 to TRBJ2-5, with unresolved D. The CDR3 is 14 amino acids. Deletions cut 4 bases from V and 1 base from J, with 10 bases between. CDR1 and CDR2 from the germline V gene are ENHRY and SYGVKD. CDR3: CAISGGSVQETQYF. For the CDR3, the DNA is TGTGCCATCAGTGGTGGCTCCGTCCAAGAGACCCAGTACTTC.

A few counts support this clonotype. The chain carries TRBV29-1 and TRBJ2-3; D may be TRBD1 or TRBD2 (7 bases each). Looked up from germline, CDR1 is SQVTM and CDR2 is ANQGSEA. Trimming pared 4 bases from V and 5 bases from J, leaving 13 bases between. The CDR3 loop spans 13 amino acids. CDR3 sequence reads: CSVVSGGGDTQYF. The CDR3 region has the DNA TGCAGCGTTGTATCAGGGGGGGGAGATACGCAGTATTTT.

In this sample, this clonotype turned up a few times. Its ends do not fully match the called genes, so a read error is possible. The chain is built from TRBV5-1 and TRBJ2-7; TRBD2 matches 12 bases. The CDR3 is made up of 16 amino acids. Looked up from germline, CDR1 is SGHRS and CDR2 is YFSETQ. The CDR3 sequence is CASSLGTSGAPYERYF. The CDR3, as DNA: TGCGCCAGCAGCTTGGGGACTAGCGGGGCCCCCTACGAGCGGTACTTC.

A word on this clonotype: Since the CDR3 does not end with the conserved phenylalanine or tryptophan, this likely comes from a read error. This sequence joins TRBV20-1 and TRBJ2-1; 9 bases align to TRBD2. This CDR3 has 13 residues. Germline values: CDR1 DFQATT, CDR2 SNEGSKA (reference sequence). The trim removed 6 bases at V and 12 bases at J, leaving 12 bases unmatched. CDR3 sequence: CSAGTSPARGQFC. CDR3 nucleotide sequence: TGCAGTGCCGGGACTAGCCCCGCCCGAGGGCAGTTCTGC.

This clonotype was observed at least ten times. The CDR3 spells CATSRDRLAGGHEQFF. DNA for the CDR3: TGTGCCACCAGCAGAGATAGGCTAGCGGGGGGCCATGAGCAGTTCTTC. The rearrangement links TRBV15 to TRBJ2-1, with 11 bases lining up with TRBD2. V lost 0 bases and J lost 8; bases outside the gene matches: 6. This CDR3 spans 16 amino acids. Germline V gives CDR1 LNHNV, CDR2 YYDKDF (reference sequence).

This clonotype was seen many times. This chain connects TRBV30 to TRBJ2-2, with 7 bases identical to TRBD2. The ends lost 0 bases at V and 6 bases at J; junction bases unmatched: 4. The V gene's germline CDR1 is GTSNPN and CDR2 SVGIG (reference sequence). The CDR3 has 14 residues. The DNA of the CDR3 is TGTGCCTGGAGTGTCCAGGGAGGGGCCGGGGAGCTGTTTTTT. It codes for CAWSVQGGAGELFF.

This clonotype was detected many times. The chain couples TRBV11-2 to TRBJ2-3, with D unclear. Trimming removed 2 bases at V and 2 bases at J, with 8 bases between. Per the germline V gene, CDR1 is SGHAT and CDR2 is FQNNGV. The CDR3 has 14 residues. CDR3 nucleotide sequence: TGTGCCAGCAGCTTAACGAGCTTCACAGATACGCAGTATTTT. Translated: CASSLTSFTDTQYF.

V and J are TRBV7-9 and TRBJ2-1; possibly TRBD1 for D (5 bases). Germline V gene sequence: CDR1 SEHNR, CDR2 FQNEAQ (reference sequence). Trimming cost V 1 base and J 4 bases, with 8 bases left between them. The CDR3 spans 14 residues. The CDR3 nucleotides read TGTGCCAGCAGCTTAGGGCGACAGTACAATGAGCAGTTCTTC. This codes for CASSLGRQYNEQFF.

This clonotype was recorded many times. J is TRBJ2-1 and V is TRBV20-1; no clear D gene. Trimming left V 3 bases short and J 2 bases short, with 11 bases between. The CDR3 sequence is 14 residues long. Germline lookup yields CDR1 DFQATT and CDR2 SNEGSKA (reference sequence). This CDR3 reads CSARAYDAYNEQFF. CDR3 in DNA: TGCAGTGCTAGGGCTTACGATGCCTACAATGAGCAGTTCTTC.

This clonotype is hyperexpanded (1% or more) within its sample. V gene TRBV4-1 combines with J gene TRBJ2-4, with D tentatively TRBD2 (5 bases). V was cut by 5 bases and J by 5 bases, with 22 bases left in between. This CDR3 has 17 amino acids. The germline CDR1 and CDR2 sequences are MGHRA and YSYEKL. The CDR3 region has the DNA TGCGCCAGCAGCGCGCGACTCCAGGAGGCGAGGCAAAACATTCAGTACTTC. As protein: CASSARLQEARQNIQYF.

This sequence joins TRBV20-1 and TRBJ2-3; the D is unclear. This CDR3 region has 13 residues. Trimming stripped 0 bases from V and 4 bases from J, with 8 bases between. Germline V gene sequence: CDR1 DFQATT, CDR2 SNEGSKA (reference sequence). CDR3 in amino acids: CSARDLGPDTQYF. As DNA, the CDR3 is TGCAGTGCTAGAGATCTTGGGCCAGATACGCAGTATTTT.

This clonotype was recorded at least ten times. The chain recombines TRBV5-1 with TRBJ1-2, with 8 bases that match TRBD1. With 1 base clipped from V and 6 bases from J, the junction kept 8 bases outside the gene matches. Germline CDR1 is SGHRS and CDR2 is YFSETQ. This CDR3 region has 15 residues. CDR3 region: CASSLQPGQGNGYTF. Here the CDR3 DNA reads TGCGCCAGCAGCTTGCAGCCTGGACAGGGCAATGGCTACACCTTC.

This clonotype was counted ten times or more. The rearrangement uses TRBV7-9 and TRBJ1-1, with 7 bases lining up with TRBD1. The CDR3 is made up of 12 amino acids. After removal of 3 bases from V and 7 bases from J, the junction contained 2 bases not matched to a gene. CDR1 is SEHNR and CDR2 is FQNEAQ in the germline V gene (reference sequence). CDR3 DNA sequence: TGTGCCAGCAGCTTCCGGGACAGTGAAGCTTTCTTT. This sequence encodes CASSFRDSEAFF.

Note on this clonotype: Since a much larger clone is just one base distant, this may be a read error. V gene TRBV18 combines with J gene TRBJ2-1, with D tentatively TRBD1 or TRBD2 (5 bases each). The CDR3 has 15 amino acids. Germline CDR1 and CDR2: KGHSH and LQKENI. CDR3 nucleotides: TGTGCCAGCTCACCACCAGCGGCAGGGCACAAGGAGCAGTTCTTC. This translates into CASSPPAAGHKEQFF.

This clonotype was seen at least ten times. This chain uses TRBV10-3 with TRBJ1-1, with unresolved D. Germline V CDR1 and CDR2: ENHRY, SYGVKD. CDR3 length: 13 residues. The V end lost 2 bases, the J end lost 0 bases, and 4 bases lay between the germline ends. CDR3: CAISEGVNTEAFF. The CDR3 DNA sequence: TGTGCCATCAGTGAGGGGGTGAACACTGAAGCTTTCTTT.

This clonotype was picked up many times. The V and J genes are TRBV12-3 or TRBV12-4 and TRBJ1-2, with D possibly matching TRBD1 (5 bases). V was pared by 6 bases and J by 4 bases, with 9 bases between. This CDR3 is built from 12 residues. The CDR3 coding sequence is TGTGCCAGCAGCCCTGACAGCTATGGCTACACCTTC. Translation gives CASSPDSYGYTF.